The clone carrying this T cell receptor beta chain was detected ten times or more. The antigen remains unidentified. This sample is part of a study of T cell clonality in common variable immunodeficiency. Patients and controls were mostly of Caucasian heritage. Study-level results: Compared with healthy controls, CVID subjects showed increased TCRbeta clonality, mostly in about a third. Fewer TCRbeta clones were shared among CVID subjects than controls.

Data came from immunoSEQ multiplex PCR; TCRdb stores just in-frame clones and leaves some out. The data show around 34,000 clones, with none appearing a single time. The sample consisted of peripheral blood mononuclear cells. This clonotype was obtained from a person aged 18 to 70 in good health.

This chain's CDR3 is CASSGGLATDTQYF. CDR3 bases read: TGTGCCAGCAGCGGTGGACTAGCAACAGATACG. The chain is built from TRBV5-4 and TRBJ2-3; TRBD2 matches at 8 bases. Read coverage stops 3 residues before the CDR3 terminus; the germline J gene supplies the remainder. This CDR3 is built from 14 residues. Germline V gives CDR1 SGHNT, CDR2 YYREEE (reference sequence). With 4 bases clipped from V and 3 bases from J, the junction kept 4 bases outside the gene matches.